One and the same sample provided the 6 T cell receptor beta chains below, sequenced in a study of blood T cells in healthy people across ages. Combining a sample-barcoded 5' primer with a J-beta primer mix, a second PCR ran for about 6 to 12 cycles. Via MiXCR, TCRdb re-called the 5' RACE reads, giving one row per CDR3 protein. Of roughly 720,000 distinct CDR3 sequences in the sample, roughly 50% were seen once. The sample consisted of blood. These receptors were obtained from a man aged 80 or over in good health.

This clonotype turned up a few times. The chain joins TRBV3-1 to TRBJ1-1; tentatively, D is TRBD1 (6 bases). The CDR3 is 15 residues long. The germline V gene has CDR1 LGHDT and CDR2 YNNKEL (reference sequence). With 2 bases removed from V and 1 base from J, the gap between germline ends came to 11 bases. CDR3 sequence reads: CASSQFGQKNTEAFF. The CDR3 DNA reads TGTGCCAGCAGCCAATTTGGACAGAAGAACACTGAAGCTTTCTTT.

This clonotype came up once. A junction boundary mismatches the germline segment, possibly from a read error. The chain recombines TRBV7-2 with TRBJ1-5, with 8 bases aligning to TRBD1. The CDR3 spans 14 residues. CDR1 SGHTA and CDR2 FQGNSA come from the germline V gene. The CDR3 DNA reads TGTGCCAACAGCCGGGACAGGTACAATCAGCCCCAGCATTTT. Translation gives CANSRDRYNQPQHF.

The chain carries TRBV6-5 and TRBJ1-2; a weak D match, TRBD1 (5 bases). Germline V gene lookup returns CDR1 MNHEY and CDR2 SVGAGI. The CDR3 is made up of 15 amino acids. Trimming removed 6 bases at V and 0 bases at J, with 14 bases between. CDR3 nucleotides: TGTGCCAGCAGAAGGGGATCGGGGACTAACTATGGCTACACCTTC. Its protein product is CASRRGSGTNYGYTF.

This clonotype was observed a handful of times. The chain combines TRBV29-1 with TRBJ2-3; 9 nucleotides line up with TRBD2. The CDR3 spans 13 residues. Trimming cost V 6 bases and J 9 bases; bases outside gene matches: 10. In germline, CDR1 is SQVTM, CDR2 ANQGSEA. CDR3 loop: CSVQTGAGGTQYF. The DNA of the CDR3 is TGCAGCGTGCAAACGGGGGCGGGGGGGACGCAGTATTTT.

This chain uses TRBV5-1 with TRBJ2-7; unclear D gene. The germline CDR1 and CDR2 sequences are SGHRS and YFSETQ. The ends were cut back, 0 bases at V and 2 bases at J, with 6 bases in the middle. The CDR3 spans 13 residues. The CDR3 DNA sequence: TGCGCCAGCAGCTTGGCCTCGACCTACGAGCAGTACTTC. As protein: CASSLASTYEQYF.

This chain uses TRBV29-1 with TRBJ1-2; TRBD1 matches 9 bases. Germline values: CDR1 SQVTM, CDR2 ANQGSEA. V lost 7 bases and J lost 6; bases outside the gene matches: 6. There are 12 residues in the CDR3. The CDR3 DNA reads TGCAGCGGGGACAGGGCCGAGGATGGCTACACCTTC. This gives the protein CSGDRAEDGYTF.